This T cell receptor beta chain appears in the sequencing data of a study of chemoradiotherapy in HPV16-positive cancers. V was clipped by 3 bases and J by 6 bases, with 9 bases between them. The germline CDR1 and CDR2 sequences are MRHNA and SNTAGT. The CDR3 has 13 residues. The table came from immunoSEQ multiplex PCR; TCRdb's copy has only in-frame clones and leaves some out. The data contain several thousand clones, around 87% of them singletons. The TCR originated in a human donor with HPV-associated anogenital cancer. Sequenced material: tumor tissue, taken from a patient who underwent chemoradiotherapy. This chain joins TRBV6-4 and TRBJ1-5; a weak D match, TRBD1 (6 bases). The CDR3 bases are TGTGCCAGCAGTGAAGGGGGGGGTCAGCCCCAGCATTTT. Translation gives CASSEGGGQPQHF.